This T cell receptor (beta chain) emerged from a study of blood T cell repertoires in COVID-19. The germline CDR1 and CDR2 sequences are SQVTM and ANQGSEA. Trimming cost V 6 bases and J 0 bases; bases outside gene matches: 5. The CDR3 runs to 15 residues. Authors' analysis steps: Quantification of nucleated cells was approximated via reference gene primer amplification. Data came from immunoSEQ multiplex PCR; TCRdb stores just in-frame clones and leaves some out. V and J calls and clone size follow that table, whereas D and trimming were derived from the DNA. The sample carries 470,000 or so clones, approximately 83% recorded once.

The chain links TRBV29-1 to TRBJ1-3; 10 positions match TRBD1. The source of this sequence is a human donor in a cohort sampled during active COVID-19. Sequencing was carried out using peripheral blood. CDR3 sequence (DNA): TGCAGCGTCCGAGGGACAGGGGCCTCTGGAAACACCATATATTTT. Protein product: CSVRGTGASGNTIYF. Looking up the rest from reference TRBV29-1 and TRBJ1-3 gives the full variable domain: SAVISQKPSRDICQRGTSLTIQCQVDSQVTMMFWYRQQPGQSLTLIATANQGSEATYESGFVIDKFPISRPNLTFSTLTVSNMSPEDSSIYLCSVRGTGASGNTIYFGEGSWLTVV.